What follows are 20 T cell receptor beta chains derived from one specimen sequenced in a study of blood T cell repertoires in COVID-19. The assay was immunoSEQ multiplex PCR, and TCRdb's table has in-frame clones only and misses some. The sample consists of roughly 15,000 clones, around 85% of them appearing once. The sample taken for sequencing was peripheral blood. The receptors originated from a human donor in a cohort sampled during active COVID-19.

This chain links TRBV7-2 with TRBJ2-7, with D possibly matching TRBD2 (5 bases). The CDR3 has 15 residues. V was clipped by 1 base and J by 0 bases, with 10 bases between them. Germline loops: CDR1 SGHTA, CDR2 FQGNSA. The CDR3 spells CASSLEWRVSYEQYF. In DNA, the CDR3 is TGTGCCAGCAGCTTAGAGTGGCGGGTCTCCTACGAGCAGTACTTC.

The V call is TRBV18, the J call TRBJ2-3; TRBD2 might be the D (5 bases). This CDR3 comprises 15 residues. The V end lost 4 bases, the J end lost 2 bases, and 13 bases lay between the germline ends. Germline V lookup: CDR1 KGHSH, CDR2 LQKENI. CDR3 loop: CASSLLSGTTDTQYF. CDR3 DNA: TGTGCCAGCTCACTTCTAAGCGGTACCACAGATACGCAGTATTTT.

V usage is TRBV5-4 and J usage is TRBJ1-3; TRBD1 is a possible D gene (5 bases). V was clipped by 0 bases and J by 0 bases, with 10 bases between them. Germline V gene lookup returns CDR1 SGHNT and CDR2 YYREEE (reference sequence). This CDR3 has 16 residues. The CDR3 reads CASSLDKTASGNTIYF. DNA of the CDR3: TGTGCCAGCAGCTTGGACAAGACAGCCTCTGGAAACACCATATATTTT.

The chain employs TRBV6-6 and TRBJ2-5, with TRBD2 as a possible D gene (6 bases). The CDR3 is made up of 13 amino acids. Germline-derived CDR1 and CDR2 are MNHNY and SVGAGI (reference sequence). Trimming removed 6 bases from V and 10 bases from J, with 18 bases in between. The CDR3, as DNA: TGTGCCAGCAGGGGCCCCCGTTCGGGGGACCAGTACTTC. It encodes CASRGPRSGDQYF.

This clone was detected a few times. This rearrangement joins TRBV25-1 to TRBJ2-6; D is unresolved. Deletions cut 7 bases from V and 0 bases from J, with 10 bases between. The CDR3 consists of 15 residues. Per the germline V gene, CDR1 is MGHDK and CDR2 is SYGVNS. The CDR3 is CASTGPYSGANVLTF. CDR3 nucleotides: TGTGCCAGCACAGGTCCTTACTCTGGGGCCAACGTCCTGACTTTC.

This clone was observed a handful of times. The chain carries TRBV7-9 and TRBJ2-7; the match to TRBD2 covers 9 bases. With 0 bases clipped from V and 6 bases from J, the junction kept 6 bases outside the gene matches. Germline V gives CDR1 SEHNR, CDR2 FQNEAQ (reference sequence). The CDR3 has 15 residues. The CDR3 DNA reads TGTGCCAGCAGCTTAGCGTTAGCGGGAGAGTCCGAGCAGTACTTC. The encoded protein is CASSLALAGESEQYF.

The V call is TRBV12-3 or TRBV12-4, the J call TRBJ1-1; D unresolved. This CDR3 has 11 residues. The germline V and J ends were trimmed by 8 bases and 3 bases, with 7 bases remaining between them. The CDR3 loop is CASADYTEAFF. The CDR3 DNA reads TGTGCCAGCGCTGACTACACTGAAGCTTTCTTT.

The chain couples TRBV2 to TRBJ2-5, with 8 positions matching TRBD1. CDR3 length equals 13 residues. V lost 3 bases, J lost 7 bases, and 4 bases stayed unmatched. Germline CDR1 and CDR2: SNHLY and FYNNEI. The CDR3 nucleotides read TGTGCCAGCAGTGAGACAGGGGTCGGGACCCAGTACTTC. This gives the protein CASSETGVGTQYF.

The rearrangement links TRBV6-5 to TRBJ2-2, with a tentative D call TRBD2 (5 bases). Trimming pared 6 bases from V and 0 bases from J, leaving 11 bases between. CDR1 is MNHEY, CDR2 SVGAGI, per germline. CDR3 length: 15 amino acids. The CDR3 DNA sequence: TGTGCCAGCAGGCGGACTGGGGCGAACACCGGGGAGCTGTTTTTT. It specifies CASRRTGANTGELFF.

The chain couples TRBV7-2 to TRBJ1-1; weak D call: TRBD1 (6 bases). The V end lost 5 bases, the J end lost 6 bases, and 16 bases lay between the germline ends. CDR1 is SGHTA and CDR2 is FQGNSA in the germline V gene. The CDR3 runs 14 residues. CDR3 amino acids: CASSPPRTEPEAFF. The CDR3 nucleotides read TGTGCCAGCAGCCCCCCCCGGACAGAGCCTGAAGCTTTCTTT.

This CDR3 reads CASSFSGHYEQYF. CDR3 DNA: TGTGCCAGCAGTTTTTCTGGGCACTACGAGCAGTACTTC. The chain employs TRBV27 and TRBJ2-7; D is unclear. Germline V gene data show CDR1 as MNHEY and CDR2 as SMNVEV (reference sequence). The CDR3 sequence is 13 residues long. Trimming left V 3 bases short and J 3 bases short, with 9 bases between.

V is TRBV6-5 and J is TRBJ2-7, with 8 bases fitting TRBD1. J gave up 3 bases and V 6 bases, and 10 bases lay outside the gene matches. The length of the CDR3 is 15 residues. Germline V gene sequence: CDR1 MNHEY, CDR2 SVGAGI. CDR3 amino acids: CASSNTGTGFYEQYF. The CDR3 DNA is TGTGCCAGCAGCAACACCGGGACAGGTTTCTACGAGCAGTACTTC.

V and J are TRBV13 and TRBJ2-1; TRBD2 might be the D (6 bases). Per germline, CDR1 PRHDT and CDR2 FYEKMQ (reference sequence). V lost 5 bases and J lost 6, with 17 bases in between. This CDR3 has 15 residues. CDR3 protein: CASSVMGGTRNEQFF. The CDR3 DNA sequence: TGTGCCAGCAGCGTAATGGGAGGTACTCGCAATGAGCAGTTCTTC.

The V and J genes are TRBV7-9 and TRBJ2-2; 11 positions match TRBD2. V dropped 6 bases and J dropped 2; count of bases not matched to a gene: 5. Germline V CDR1 and CDR2: SEHNR, FQNEAQ (reference sequence). The CDR3 contains 16 residues. As DNA, the CDR3 is TGTGCCAGCAGACTAGCGGGAGTGATAAACACCGGGGAGCTGTTTTTT. This translates into CASRLAGVINTGELFF.

The V call is TRBV18, the J call TRBJ2-3; a possible D gene is TRBD2 (5 bases). Between the trimmed V and J ends, which lost 3 bases and 1 base, there was a span of 11 bases. Germline CDR1 and CDR2: KGHSH and LQKENI. The CDR3 contains 15 residues. CDR3 in amino acids: CASSPNGIGTDTQYF. CDR3 nucleotides: TGTGCCAGCTCACCGAACGGGATTGGCACAGATACGCAGTATTTT.

This chain uses TRBV27 with TRBJ1-3; TRBD1 might be the D (5 bases). Germline values: CDR1 MNHEY, CDR2 SMNVEV (reference sequence). The CDR3 consists of 14 residues. V was cut by 2 bases and J by 4 bases, with 9 bases left in between. The CDR3 coding sequence is TGTGCCAGCAGTTTAGGGGGGTTCGGAAACACCATATATTTT. Protein sequence: CASSLGGFGNTIYF.

CDR3 in amino acids: CASSGGNEQYF. DNA of the CDR3: TGTGCCAGCAGCGGAGGGAACGAGCAGTACTTC. The chain recombines TRBV7-9 with TRBJ2-7; TRBD2 might be the D (6 bases). Germline CDR1 and CDR2: SEHNR and FQNEAQ (reference sequence). Trimming shortened V by 5 bases and J by 5 bases, and 7 bases separated the two germline ends. The CDR3 totals 11 residues. Looking up the rest from reference TRBV7-9 and TRBJ2-7 gives the full variable domain: DTGVSQNPRHKITKRGQNVTFRCDPISEHNRLYWYRQTLGQGPEFLTYFQNEAQLEKSRLLSDRFSAERPKGSFSTLEIQRTEQGDSAMYLCASSGGNEQYFGPGTRLTVT.

The chain is built from TRBV28 and TRBJ1-1; 7 positions match TRBD1. Germline lookup yields CDR1 MDHEN and CDR2 SYDVKM. The CDR3 length is 13 residues. V lost 4 bases to trimming and J lost 1 base; unmatched junction nucleotides: 0. CDR3 DNA sequence: TGTGCCAGCAGTTGGACAGGGAACACTGAAGCTTTCTTT. Amino acids: CASSWTGNTEAFF.

This sequence joins TRBV11-3 and TRBJ2-3; 8 positions agree with TRBD1. With 5 bases clipped from V and 0 bases from J, the junction kept 4 bases outside the gene matches. Germline V gene data show CDR1 as SGHNT and CDR2 as YENEEA. This CDR3 has 15 amino acids. CDR3 region: CASSPRQGSTDTQYF. The DNA of the CDR3 is TGTGCCAGCAGCCCTCGACAGGGGAGCACAGATACGCAGTATTTT. The full variable domain, its missing parts supplied by reference TRBV11-3 and TRBJ2-3, is EAGVVQSPRYKIIEKKQPVAFWCNPISGHNTLYWYLQNLGQGPELLIRYENEEAVDDSQLPKDRFSAERLKGVDSTLKIQPAELGDSAVYLCASSPRQGSTDTQYFGPGTRLTVL.

V and J are TRBV19 and TRBJ2-7; D remains ambiguous. V lost 2 bases and J lost 6, with 14 bases in between. CDR3 length: 14 residues. Germline CDR1 and CDR2: LNHDA and SQIVND (reference sequence). CDR3 bases: TGTGCCAGTAGTATACGGCTAGACCCCTCCGAGCAGTACTTC. It is translated as CASSIRLDPSEQYF.